The next 31 T cell receptor beta chains were all read from a single sample in a study of cytomegalovirus exposure and HLA in healthy donors (dated by TCRdb to 2016 to 2017). Libraries were built with the immunoSEQ multiplex PCR assay. For the multiplex PCR, a mixture combining 60 forward primers for TCR Vbeta segments and 13 reverse primers for TCR Jbeta segments was used. Here the immuneACCESS table is served through TCRdb, limited to in-frame sequences with V and J called. Missing clones are a known gap in these copies; in checked studies unresolved V genes cover under half, and the rest lacks a known reason. Across this sample there are some 160,000 clones, with more than 75% seen only once. Clones ranked in the top ten supply around 2.5% of the sample. Sequenced: PBMCs. The receptors stem from a man aged 30 to 39 in good health and CMV-seropositive.

The gene calls are TRBV4-1 and TRBJ2-3, with 12 bases lining up with TRBD2. The ends lost 1 base at V and 0 bases at J; junction bases unmatched: 5. The CDR3 contains 18 residues. Germline CDR1 reads MGHRA; CDR2 reads YSYEKL. The CDR3 sequence is CASSQAGLAGVSTDTQYF. The CDR3 coding sequence is TGCGCCAGCAGCCAAGCGGGACTAGCGGGCGTTAGCACAGATACGCAGTATTTT.

V and J are TRBV6-5 and TRBJ1-6; the D is unclear. The V end lost 2 bases, the J end lost 4 bases, and 12 bases lay between the germline ends. The CDR3 totals 16 residues. Germline V gives CDR1 MNHEY, CDR2 SVGAGI. The CDR3 bases are TGTGCCAGCAGTTACCGAGCGTTTCCTTATAATTCACCCCTCCACTTT. This codes for CASSYRAFPYNSPLHF.

V usage is TRBV7-2 and J usage is TRBJ2-5; a possible D gene is TRBD2 (7 bases). The CDR3 loop spans 16 amino acids. CDR1 SGHTA and CDR2 FQGNSA come from the germline V gene. V was cut by 4 bases and J by 4 bases, with 19 bases left in between. CDR3 amino acids: CASSSRGAGLLETQYF. The CDR3 DNA is TGTGCCAGCAGCTCCCGGGGGGCAGGGCTATTAGAGACCCAGTACTTC.

The rearrangement joins TRBV6-5 to TRBJ2-1; 9 bases align to TRBD1. This CDR3 is 14 amino acids long. Germline assignment: CDR1 MNHEY and CDR2 SVGAGI. Trimming took 6 bases from V and 7 from J; bases not matched to a gene: 7. The CDR3 nucleotides are TGTGCCAGCAGAAGGACAGGGGTTGGGAATGAGCAGTTCTTC. Amino acid sequence: CASRRTGVGNEQFF.

As DNA, the CDR3 is TGCGCCAGCAGTGATGACAGCTACGAGCAGTACTTC. Its protein product is CASSDDSYEQYF. The chain carries TRBV10-1 and TRBJ2-7; D may be TRBD1 (5 bases). The V gene's germline CDR1 is WNHNN and CDR2 SYGVQD (reference sequence). The CDR3 spans 12 residues. Deletions cut 3 bases from V and 3 bases from J, with 6 bases between.

CDR3 in amino acids: CASSPGSRAYEQYV. The CDR3 DNA follows: TGTGCCAGCAGCCCAGGCAGCAGGGCTTACGAGCAGTACGTC. The J gene is TRBJ2-7, the V gene TRBV5-5; maybe TRBD1 (5 bases). With 4 bases removed from V and 4 bases from J, the gap between germline ends came to 15 bases. Germline CDR1 SGHKS, CDR2 YYEKEE (reference sequence). The CDR3 contains 14 residues.

The gene calls are TRBV19 and TRBJ1-6; 8 bases are a match to TRBD1. CDR3 length: 15 amino acids. V lost 6 bases and J lost 2; bases outside the gene matches: 3. CDR1 and CDR2 from the germline V gene are LNHDA and SQIVND (reference sequence). In DNA form, the CDR3 reads TGTGCCAGTAGGCGACAGGGGACCTATAATTCACCCCTCCACTTT. This codes for CASRRQGTYNSPLHF.

J is TRBJ2-7 and V is TRBV21-1; the table assigns TRBD2, which was not confirmed against the DNA. TRBV21-1 counts as a pseudogene. The CDR3 extends over 17 amino acids. CDR3 protein: CASSDLLAGPSSYEQYV. The CDR3 DNA sequence: TGTGCCAGCAGCGACCTGCTAGCGGGACCTAGCTCCTACGAGCAGTACGTC.

V usage is TRBV7-9 and J usage is TRBJ2-2, with 7 bases fitting TRBD1. The CDR3 sequence is 17 residues long. In germline, CDR1 is SEHNR, CDR2 FQNEAQ (reference sequence). V lost 4 bases and J lost 8; bases outside the gene matches: 16. The CDR3 spells CASSSSVGDRARGELFF. The CDR3, as DNA: TGTGCCAGCAGCTCCTCCGTCGGTGACAGGGCTAGGGGGGAGCTGTTTTTT.

V is TRBV5-1 and J is TRBJ1-6, with D perhaps matching TRBD1 (6 bases). V shed 1 base and J shed 3 bases, with 23 bases lying between them. The germline V gene encodes CDR1 SGHRS and CDR2 YFSETQ. This CDR3 region has 20 residues. CDR3 region: CASSLTSRGVGQNYNSPLHF. CDR3 bases: TGCGCCAGCAGCTTGACGAGCCGTGGGGTGGGACAAAACTATAATTCACCCCTCCACTTT.

J is TRBJ1-2 and V is TRBV11-2; no clear D gene. The CDR3 is made up of 12 amino acids. CDR1 SGHAT and CDR2 FQNNGV come from the germline V gene. Trimming took off 3 bases at V and 4 bases at J, with 6 bases between the two ends. The CDR3 nucleotides read TGTGCCAGCAGCTTTCAGGTCTATGGCTACACCTTC. Its protein product is CASSFQVYGYTF.

CDR3 region: CASSVQGLGHRGGYTF. In DNA form, the CDR3 reads TGTGCCAGCAGCGTACAAGGGTTGGGACATCGGGGTGGCTACACCTTC. The rearrangement joins TRBV9 to TRBJ1-2; perhaps TRBD1 as D (6 bases). The CDR3 runs to 16 residues. V was trimmed by 1 base and J by 7 bases, leaving 20 bases between them. Germline V lookup: CDR1 SGDLS, CDR2 YYNGEE.

This chain joins TRBV29-1 and TRBJ2-1; 9 positions match TRBD1. J lost 1 base, V lost 5 bases, and 3 bases had no gene match. Germline values: CDR1 SQVTM, CDR2 ANQGSEA. The CDR3 sequence is 14 residues long. The CDR3 nucleotides are TGCAGCGTTACCGGGACAGGGTCCTACAATGAGCAGTTCTTC. This codes for CSVTGTGSYNEQFF.

The chain couples TRBV19 to TRBJ2-3, with 11 bases lining up with TRBD1. Losses at the gene ends were 6 bases for V and 3 bases for J; bases not matched to a gene: 8. Germline V gene data show CDR1 as LNHDA and CDR2 as SQIVND (reference sequence). The CDR3 has 16 amino acids. In DNA form, the CDR3 reads TGTGCCAGTAGAACCACCGGGACAGGGGGAACAGATACGCAGTATTTT. Translated: CASRTTGTGGTDTQYF. The entire variable domain, with the rest obtained from reference TRBV19 and TRBJ2-3, is as follows: DGGITQSPKYLFRKEGQNVTLSCEQNLNHDAMYWYRQDPGQGLRLIYYSQIVNDFQKGDIAEGYSVSREKKESFPLTVTSAQKNPTAFYLCASRTTGTGGTDTQYFGPGTRLTVL.

CDR3 region: CASSVGTPLGGPGQGTQYF. CDR3 sequence (DNA): TGTGCCAGCAGCGTAGGGACTCCCCTTGGGGGCCCTGGCCAAGGAACGCAGTATTTT. The chain joins TRBV9 to TRBJ2-3; tentatively, D is TRBD1 (6 bases). CDR3 length equals 19 residues. In germline, CDR1 is SGDLS, CDR2 YYNGEE. Trimming took off 0 bases at V and 9 bases at J, with 29 bases between the two ends.

This clone is classed as medium-sized. Other DNA sequences in the same sample also yield this CDR3. This chain uses TRBV5-8 with TRBJ1-5, with D possibly matching TRBD1 (6 bases). Trimming left V 2 bases short and J 0 bases short, with 9 bases between. Germline loops: CDR1 SGHTS, CDR2 YDEGEE. CDR3 length: 15 residues. This CDR3 is CASSLQGYSNQPQHF. DNA of the CDR3: TGTGCCAGCAGCTTACAGGGATATAGCAATCAGCCCCAGCATTTT.

The chain has TRBV5-1 and TRBJ2-1; the D gene is possibly TRBD1 (7 bases). The CDR3 length is 14 residues. Looked up from germline, CDR1 is SGHRS and CDR2 is YFSETQ. Trimming shortened V by 3 bases and J by 6 bases, and 13 bases separated the two germline ends. DNA of the CDR3: TGCGCCAGCAGCTCATACAGGGGAGGCAATGAGCAGTTCTTC. Its protein product is CASSSYRGGNEQFF.

This chain joins TRBV19 and TRBJ2-2, with 15 bases aligning to TRBD2. V dropped 4 bases and J dropped 4; count of bases not matched to a gene: 10. Looked up from germline, CDR1 is LNHDA and CDR2 is SQIVND (reference sequence). The CDR3 consists of 19 residues. CDR3 sequence reads: CASSKAGLAGGGPTGELFF. The CDR3 DNA is TGTGCCAGTAGTAAAGCGGGACTAGCGGGAGGAGGCCCCACCGGGGAGCTGTTTTTT.

This CDR3 is CASSLEAHSGNTIYF. The CDR3 DNA is TGCGCCAGCAGCCTAGAGGCCCATTCTGGAAACACCATATATTTT. The gene calls are TRBV4-3 and TRBJ1-3; D unresolved. Deletions cut 4 bases from V and 1 base from J, with 11 bases between. This CDR3 has 15 residues. CDR1 LGHNA and CDR2 YSLEER come from the germline V gene.

This chain links TRBV4-1 with TRBJ1-1, with D perhaps TRBD1 (6 bases). CDR3 size: 15 residues. V lost 4 bases to trimming and J lost 6 bases, with 18 bases between them. Germline V gene data show CDR1 as MGHRA and CDR2 as YSYEKL. CDR3 amino acids: CASSPHGGPVSEAFF. The CDR3 DNA reads TGCGCCAGCAGCCCCCATGGGGGCCCCGTCTCTGAAGCTTTCTTT.

This clone was observed a single time. The chain has TRBV7-3 and TRBJ2-7; D uncertain. CDR1 is SGHTA, CDR2 FQGTGA, per germline. V was cut by 2 bases and J by 1 base, with 6 bases left in between. This CDR3 has 13 residues. The chain's CDR3 is CASSLGDSYEQYF. The CDR3 nucleotides are TGTGCCAGCAGCTTAGGAGATTCCTACGAGCAGTACTTC.

The chain links TRBV27 to TRBJ2-1; tentatively, D is TRBD2 (6 bases). V lost 8 bases and J 3 bases, leaving 17 bases between the germline ends. Looked up from germline, CDR1 is MNHEY and CDR2 is SMNVEV (reference sequence). This CDR3 has 15 residues. CDR3 in amino acids: CASSRGLGDYNEQFF. In DNA, the CDR3 is TGTGCCAGCTCCCGGGGACTTGGGGACTACAATGAGCAGTTCTTC.

This chain uses TRBV7-2 with TRBJ2-1; no clear D gene. Germline values: CDR1 SGHTA, CDR2 FQGNSA. This CDR3 has 15 residues. V gave up 5 bases and J gave up 0 bases, with 11 bases separating them. For the CDR3, the DNA is TGTGCCAGCAGCCGCGACTGGAGCTCCTACAATGAGCAGTTCTTC. Translating gives CASSRDWSSYNEQFF.

This clone has only a few counts. The rearrangement links TRBV5-8 to TRBJ1-4, with TRBD1 matching 7 bases. Germline CDR1 SGHTS, CDR2 YDEGEE. The V and J ends lost 1 base and 7 bases, in that order; junction bases with no gene match: 4. The CDR3 contains 14 residues. CDR3 sequence: CASSLTGATEKLFF. Written as DNA, the CDR3 is TGTGCCAGCAGCTTGACAGGGGCAACTGAAAAACTGTTTTTT. The whole variable domain, filled in from reference TRBV5-8 and TRBJ1-4, reads EAGVTQSPTHLIKTRGQQATLRCSPISGHTSVYWYQQALGLGLQFLLWYDEGEERNRGNFPPRFSGRQFPNYSSELNVNALELEDSALYLCASSLTGATEKLFFGSGTQLSVL.

This clone was seen just once. The chain links TRBV4-1 to TRBJ1-2, with unresolved D. The V gene's germline CDR1 is MGHRA and CDR2 YSYEKL. Between the trimmed V and J ends, which lost 1 base and 5 bases, there was a span of 8 bases. The CDR3 length is 13 residues. The CDR3 is CASSQVGDYGYTF. The CDR3 coding sequence is TGCGCCAGCAGCCAAGTGGGAGATTATGGCTACACCTTC.

The table lists this clone with a count of one. This chain joins TRBV5-4 and TRBJ2-3; 10 bases are a match to TRBD2. This CDR3 region has 15 residues. The ends lost 5 bases at V and 2 bases at J; junction bases unmatched: 5. Germline assignment: CDR1 SGHNT and CDR2 YYREEE (reference sequence). The DNA of the CDR3 is TGTGCCAGCAGATTTCTAGCGGGGGACACAGATACGCAGTATTTT. Translation: CASRFLAGDTDTQYF.

The rearrangement joins TRBV18 to TRBJ1-1; 8 bases agree with TRBD1. Germline V gene lookup returns CDR1 KGHSH and CDR2 LQKENI. V shed 4 bases and J 1 base; nucleotides not matched to a gene: 11. The CDR3 is 17 amino acids. In nucleotides, the CDR3 is TGTGCCAGCTCACACAAGGACAGGGAATATGAGAACACTGAAGCTTTCTTT. It is translated as CASSHKDREYENTEAFF.

The gene calls are TRBV5-1 and TRBJ1-2; 8 bases line up with TRBD1. Germline V lookup: CDR1 SGHRS, CDR2 YFSETQ. V lost 2 bases to trimming and J lost 0 bases; unmatched junction nucleotides: 9. The CDR3 contains 17 residues. CDR3 amino acids: CASSFPQGAGSNYGYTF. The CDR3 nucleotides are TGCGCCAGCAGCTTCCCTCAGGGGGCTGGGTCTAACTATGGCTACACCTTC.

The chain joins TRBV7-4 to TRBJ2-7, with 8 bases identical to TRBD1. The germline gives CDR1 SGHVT, CDR2 SQSDAQ. The CDR3 has 15 residues. V lost 3 bases and J lost 1; bases outside the gene matches: 5. The DNA for the CDR3 is TGTGCCAGCAGCTTGGGAGGACAGGGTTCCTACGAGCAGTACGTC. It specifies CASSLGGQGSYEQYV.

The chain uses TRBV2 and TRBJ1-6, with TRBD1 as a possible D gene (6 bases). Germline CDR1 reads SNHLY; CDR2 reads FYNNEI. The CDR3 contains 16 residues. Trimming removed 5 bases from V and 2 bases from J, with 13 bases in between. This chain's CDR3 is CASSLQGQPYNSPLHF. The CDR3 DNA sequence: TGTGCCAGCAGTCTACAGGGTCAACCCTATAATTCACCCCTCCACTTT.

The chain joins TRBV4-1 to TRBJ1-5; tentative D call: TRBD1 (5 bases). CDR1 is MGHRA, CDR2 YSYEKL, per germline. V lost 1 base and J lost 2, with 12 bases in between. The CDR3 spans 16 residues. The CDR3 nucleotides are TGCGCCAGCAGCCAAGGCGGGGGGGTTGGCAATCAGCCCCAGCATTTT. It yields the protein CASSQGGGVGNQPQHF.